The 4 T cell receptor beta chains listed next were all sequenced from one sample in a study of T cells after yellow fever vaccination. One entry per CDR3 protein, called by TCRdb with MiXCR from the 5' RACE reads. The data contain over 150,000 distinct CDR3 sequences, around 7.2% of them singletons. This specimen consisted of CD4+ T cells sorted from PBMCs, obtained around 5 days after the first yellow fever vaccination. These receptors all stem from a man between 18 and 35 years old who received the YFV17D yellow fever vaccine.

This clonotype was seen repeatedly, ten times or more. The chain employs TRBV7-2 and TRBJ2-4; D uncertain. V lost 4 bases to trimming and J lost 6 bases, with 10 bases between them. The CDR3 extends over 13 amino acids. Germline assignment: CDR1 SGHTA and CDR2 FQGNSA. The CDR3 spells CASSSSSRNIQYF. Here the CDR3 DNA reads TGTGCCAGCAGCTCCTCATCACGAAACATTCAGTACTTC.

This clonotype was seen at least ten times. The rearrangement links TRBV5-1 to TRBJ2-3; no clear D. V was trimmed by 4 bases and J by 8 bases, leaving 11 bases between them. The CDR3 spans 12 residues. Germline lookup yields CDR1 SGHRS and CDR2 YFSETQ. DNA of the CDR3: TGCGCCAGCAGCGATCTATCCCCTACGCAGTATTTT. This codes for CASSDLSPTQYF.

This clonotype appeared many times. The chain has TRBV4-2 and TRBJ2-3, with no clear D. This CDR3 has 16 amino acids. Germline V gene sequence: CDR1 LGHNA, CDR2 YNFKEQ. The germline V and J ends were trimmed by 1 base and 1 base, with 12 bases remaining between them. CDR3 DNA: TGTGCCAGCAGCCAAGTCCGACTTAGAGGCACAGATACGCAGTATTTT. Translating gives CASSQVRLRGTDTQYF.

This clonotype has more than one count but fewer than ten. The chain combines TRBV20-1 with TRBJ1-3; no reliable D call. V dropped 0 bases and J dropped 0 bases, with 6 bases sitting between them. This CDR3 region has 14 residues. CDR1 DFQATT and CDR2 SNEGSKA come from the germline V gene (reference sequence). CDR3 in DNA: TGCAGTGCTAGAGATGGGAGCTCTGGAAACACCATATATTTT. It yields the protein CSARDGSSGNTIYF.